This paragraph covers one TCR beta chain sequence. This sample stems from a study of blood T cell repertoires in COVID-19. The CDR3 spans 15 residues. Germline V lookup: CDR1 LNHNV, CDR2 YYDKDF (reference sequence). V lost 0 bases to trimming and J lost 5 bases; unmatched junction nucleotides: 3. The data were produced by immunoSEQ multiplex PCR, yet TCRdb's version contains in-frame clones alone and is incomplete. The data hold over 200,000 clones, with over 75% observed a single time. Material: PBMCs or T cells enriched from blood (not recorded which). This receptor was taken from a young woman who had been exposed to COVID-19. The chain has TRBV15 and TRBJ1-5; 8 bases agree with TRBD1. The CDR3 DNA is TGTGCCACCAGCAGAGAAACAGGGGGTTATCAGCCCCAGCATTTT. This translates into CATSRETGGYQPQHF.